Below, 29 T cell receptor beta chains from the same sample are listed, as sequenced in a study of regulatory T cells in long-lasting Graves disease (dated by TCRdb to the early 2020s). Libraries were prepared through multiplex PCR. The sequencer listed for this sample is Illumina HiSeq 4000. To build TCR beta libraries, CDR3 regions were amplified by Arm-PCR using iRepertoire HTBI primers. TCRdb reanalyzed the raw reads on its own, using fastp at Q25 for trimming and MiXCR for clone calling, and kept in-frame beta chains. Identical CDR3 protein sequences are pooled into one entry, listed with their most common genes and DNA. A total of about 430,000 distinct CDR3 sequences appear in this sample, roughly 23% of them only once. The biggest ten clones account for roughly an eighth of the sample. The sample's time point, from its label and the paper: persistent/refractory GD, antithyroid drugs over 5 years with positive TRAb. RNA was extracted from PBMCs in TRIzol for both TCR sequencing and RNA sequencing.

Sequenced material: peripheral blood mononuclear cells (PBMCs), taken when the disease was refractory, from a patient treated with antithyroid drugs. These receptors originate from a female donor with Graves disease.

The sample holds many counts of this clonotype. The chain is built from TRBV18 and TRBJ1-2; no clear D. The CDR3 totals 15 residues. Germline values: CDR1 KGHSH, CDR2 LQKENI. With 3 bases removed from V and 3 bases from J, the gap between germline ends came to 14 bases. CDR3 DNA: TGTGCCAGCTCACCCTACCCATCCGAGGACTATGGCTACACCTTC. Its translation is CASSPYPSEDYGYTF.

The rearrangement links TRBV3-1 to TRBJ1-5; D not resolved. This CDR3 has 15 amino acids. Trimming stripped 1 base from V and 0 bases from J, with 7 bases between. Germline V gene data show CDR1 as LGHDT and CDR2 as YNNKEL (reference sequence). CDR3 residues: CASSQGSRSNQPQHF. In nucleotides, the CDR3 is TGTGCCAGCAGCCAAGGCAGTCGTAGCAATCAGCCCCAGCATTTT.

This clonotype came up many times. This rearrangement joins TRBV7-3 to TRBJ1-1, with no clear D. Germline CDR1 and CDR2: SGHTA and FQGTGA. The V and J ends lost 3 bases and 4 bases respectively, with 9 bases between them. There are 13 residues in the CDR3. The CDR3 sequence: CASSFNHGTEAFF. The DNA for the CDR3 is TGTGCCAGCAGCTTTAACCATGGCACTGAAGCTTTCTTT.

This chain connects TRBV5-8 to TRBJ2-2, with 7 bases lining up with TRBD2. Trimming at V came to 3 bases and at J to 0 bases, leaving 8 bases not matched to a gene. This CDR3 contains 17 residues. CDR1 and CDR2 from the germline V gene are SGHTS and YDEGEE. CDR3 sequence reads: CASSSSLAGPNTGELFF. CDR3 coding DNA: TGTGCCAGCAGCTCTTCCTTAGCGGGCCCGAACACCGGGGAGCTGTTTTTT.

This clonotype was detected only a few times. This rearrangement joins TRBV7-3 to TRBJ2-5, with TRBD1 matching 9 bases. Germline CDR1 SGHTA, CDR2 FQGTGA. After removal of 3 bases from V and 3 bases from J, the junction contained 8 bases not matched to a gene. This CDR3 comprises 16 residues. In DNA, the CDR3 is TGTGCCAGCAGCTTCCATCCCCGGACAGGGGAAGAGACCCAGTACTTC. Translation gives CASSFHPRTGEETQYF.

The sample holds many counts of this clonotype. The chain recombines TRBV28 with TRBJ2-7; the D is unclear. V shed 4 bases and J shed 13 bases, with 14 bases lying between them. This CDR3 contains 11 residues. Germline assignment: CDR1 MDHEN and CDR2 SYDVKM. Here the CDR3 DNA reads TGTGCCAGCAGTTGGAGAGACAAGTTTTACTTC. Its protein product is CASSWRDKFYF.

This clonotype was seen at least ten times. The chain uses TRBV28 and TRBJ1-2, with 10 bases lining up with TRBD1. The V gene's germline CDR1 is MDHEN and CDR2 SYDVKM. With 5 bases clipped from V and 4 bases from J, the junction kept 4 bases outside the gene matches. CDR3 size: 14 residues. The CDR3 region is CASSHGQGVYGYTF. The CDR3 region has the DNA TGTGCCAGCAGTCATGGACAGGGGGTCTATGGCTACACCTTC.

In its sample, this clonotype was seen a few times. The V and J genes are TRBV10-3 and TRBJ1-5, with 11 bases matching TRBD1. The CDR3 contains 15 residues. The germline CDR1 and CDR2 sequences are ENHRY and SYGVKD. The ends lost 2 bases at V and 6 bases at J; junction bases unmatched: 3. The CDR3 nucleotides read TGTGCCATCAGTGAGAGGGGACAGGGGGGTCAGCCCCAGCATTTT. Protein: CAISERGQGGQPQHF.

The chain couples TRBV6-1 to TRBJ1-2; D possibly corresponds to TRBD1 (5 bases). This CDR3 has 14 amino acids. The V gene's germline CDR1 is MNHNS and CDR2 SASEGT. With 6 bases removed from V and 4 bases from J, the gap between germline ends came to 15 bases. The CDR3 region is CASSQGSLSYGYTF. CDR3 nucleotides: TGTGCCAGCAGCCAGGGAAGTTTAAGCTATGGCTACACCTTC.

This clonotype was seen many times. The chain is built from TRBV27 and TRBJ2-7; 9 positions match TRBD2. Trimming at V came to 3 bases and at J to 5 bases, leaving 5 bases not matched to a gene. The CDR3 totals 14 residues. The germline CDR1 and CDR2 sequences are MNHEY and SMNVEV (reference sequence). The CDR3 DNA follows: TGTGCCAGCAGTTTGGTAGCGGGAGCGCACGAGCAGTACTTC. It specifies CASSLVAGAHEQYF.

This clonotype was seen repeatedly, ten times or more. The rearrangement joins TRBV10-3 to TRBJ2-2; D not certain. Between the trimmed V and J ends, which lost 3 bases and 1 base, there was a span of 6 bases. Germline V CDR1 and CDR2: ENHRY, SYGVKD. The CDR3 runs to 14 residues. The CDR3 loop reads CAISEQENTGELFF. The CDR3 DNA reads TGTGCCATCAGTGAACAAGAGAACACCGGGGAGCTGTTTTTT.

This clonotype was seen many times. J is TRBJ1-1 and V is TRBV27; no clear D. The V gene's germline CDR1 is MNHEY and CDR2 SMNVEV (reference sequence). The CDR3 length is 15 residues. Trimming removed 2 bases at V and 1 base at J, with 11 bases between. The DNA for the CDR3 is TGTGCCAGCAGTTTAAGTTGGTCAGGGAACACTGAAGCTTTCTTT. Amino acids: CASSLSWSGNTEAFF.

As regards this clonotype: The junction does not match germline at one end; this may be a read error. This chain links TRBV12-3 or TRBV12-4 with TRBJ2-7; D perhaps matches TRBD1 (6 bases). CDR3 size: 16 residues. CDR3 nucleotide sequence: TGTGCCAGCAGTTTCAAGGACAGCCTGGAAAGCTACGAGCGGTACTTC. As protein: CASSFKDSLESYERYF.

This sequence joins TRBV4-1 and TRBJ2-5; a weak D match, TRBD2 (5 bases). Trimming shortened V by 3 bases and J by 7 bases, and 9 bases separated the two germline ends. In germline, CDR1 is MGHRA, CDR2 YSYEKL. This CDR3 has 12 amino acids. The CDR3 DNA reads TGCGCCAGCAGCCAGGGCCGGGGGACCCAGTACTTC. This gives the protein CASSQGRGTQYF.

The V gene is TRBV24-1, the J gene TRBJ1-5; D ambiguous. Trimming stripped 2 bases from V and 3 bases from J, with 7 bases between. CDR1 KGHDR and CDR2 SFDVKD come from the germline V gene. There are 14 residues in the CDR3. CDR3 bases: TGTGCCACCAGTGATTCTGGAGTCAATCAGCCCCAGCATTTT. Protein: CATSDSGVNQPQHF.

This clonotype was seen ten or more times. The V call is TRBV28, the J call TRBJ1-2; 7 positions match TRBD1. Looked up from germline, CDR1 is MDHEN and CDR2 is SYDVKM. This CDR3 has 16 amino acids. V dropped 8 bases and J dropped 0; count of bases not matched to a gene: 12. CDR3 sequence: CASGGRDRPSNYGYTF. As DNA, the CDR3 is TGTGCCAGCGGGGGGCGGGACAGACCCTCTAACTATGGCTACACCTTC.

This chain connects TRBV20-1 to TRBJ1-4; 8 positions agree with TRBD1. V lost 6 bases and J lost 7; bases outside the gene matches: 10. CDR1 DFQATT and CDR2 SNEGSKA come from the germline V gene (reference sequence). The CDR3 is 14 residues long. In nucleotides, the CDR3 is TGCAGTGCCCACCAGGGGGCGGGAGGTGAAAAACTGTTTTTT. Translated, it gives CSAHQGAGGEKLFF.

The J gene is TRBJ1-1, the V gene TRBV19; D is possibly TRBD1 (6 bases). This CDR3 is built from 14 residues. V was trimmed by 3 bases and J by 4 bases, leaving 12 bases between them. In germline, CDR1 is LNHDA, CDR2 SQIVND (reference sequence). The DNA of the CDR3 is TGTGCCAGTAGTATGGGGGGGCCGGGCACTGAAGCTTTCTTT. It encodes CASSMGGPGTEAFF.

Only one count was recorded for this clonotype. The chain uses TRBV24-1 and TRBJ2-1, with 11 bases lining up with TRBD1. Germline CDR1 is KGHDR and CDR2 is SFDVKD. This CDR3 contains 13 residues. Unmatched junction bases numbered 7, after V lost 12 bases and J lost 7 bases. CDR3 residues: CASGQGAANEQFF. CDR3 coding DNA: TGTGCCTCTGGACAGGGGGCGGCGAATGAGCAGTTCTTC.

J is TRBJ2-5 and V is TRBV7-9, with D perhaps matching TRBD1 (5 bases). The V end was cut by 5 bases, the J end by 5 bases, with 12 bases between. The CDR3 has 13 amino acids. Germline CDR1 reads SEHNR; CDR2 reads FQNEAQ (reference sequence). This CDR3 is CASSMQGYETQYF. CDR3 bases: TGTGCCAGCAGCATGCAGGGCTATGAGACCCAGTACTTC.

In DNA, the CDR3 is TGTGCCATCAGTGTACAACAGGGGGCGGCTGAAGCTTTCTTT. Its translation is CAISVQQGAAEAFF. This chain uses TRBV10-3 with TRBJ1-1, with 9 bases fitting TRBD1. V lost 4 bases and J lost 6; bases outside the gene matches: 6. The germline gives CDR1 ENHRY, CDR2 SYGVKD. The CDR3 has 14 residues.

This rearrangement joins TRBV5-4 to TRBJ1-1, with D perhaps matching TRBD1 (5 bases). The CDR3 extends over 15 amino acids. Germline CDR1 reads SGHNT; CDR2 reads YYREEE (reference sequence). Trimming cost V 4 bases and J 0 bases, with 13 bases left between them. CDR3 nucleotide sequence: TGTGCCAGCAGCCTACGAAAGGACATGAACACTGAAGCTTTCTTT. The encoded protein is CASSLRKDMNTEAFF.

The V gene is TRBV9, the J gene TRBJ2-2, with 9 positions matching TRBD2. This CDR3 is 16 amino acids long. Germline assignment: CDR1 SGDLS and CDR2 YYNGEE. The V segment lost 4 bases and the J segment 3 bases; nucleotides outside the gene matches: 7. The CDR3 DNA is TGTGCCAGCAGCCTAACGGGACTAGCCGACACCGGGGAGCTGTTTTTT. It is translated as CASSLTGLADTGELFF.

Notes on this clonotype: With only one base between it and a far larger clone, this is likely a read error. Here the CDR3 omits its conserved ending phenylalanine or tryptophan, so a read error is the likely source. This chain links TRBV12-3 or TRBV12-4 with TRBJ2-5, with no clear D. The germline V and J ends were trimmed by 6 bases and 0 bases, with 8 bases remaining between them. The CDR3 extends over 13 amino acids. The CDR3 bases are TGTGCCAGCAGCAACCAGAACCAAGAGACCCAGTACCTC. The encoded protein is CASSNQNQETQYL.

This clonotype was seen repeatedly, ten times or more. This rearrangement joins TRBV18 to TRBJ1-1; perhaps TRBD1 as D (6 bases). Germline CDR1 KGHSH, CDR2 LQKENI. V lost 5 bases and J 4 bases, leaving 17 bases between the germline ends. The CDR3 length is 15 residues. CDR3 amino acids: CASSAGGASTTEAFF. For the CDR3, the DNA is TGTGCCAGCTCAGCCGGGGGCGCGAGTACCACTGAAGCTTTCTTT.

This clonotype was detected many times. The chain combines TRBV28 with TRBJ2-2; D may be TRBD1 (6 bases). Trimming shortened V by 10 bases and J by 1 base, and 13 bases separated the two germline ends. In germline, CDR1 is MDHEN, CDR2 SYDVKM. The CDR3 spans 14 residues. The CDR3 DNA reads as TGTGCCATAGGCACAGGGCGGAACACCGGGGAGCTGTTTTTT. It encodes CAIGTGRNTGELFF.

In this sample, this clonotype turned up a few times. The rearrangement uses TRBV5-6 and TRBJ2-2; 9 nucleotides match TRBD2. V was clipped by 4 bases and J by 6 bases; unmatched bases: 10. Germline loops: CDR1 SGHDT, CDR2 YYEEEE. This CDR3 is built from 16 residues. The DNA of the CDR3 is TGTGCCAGCAGCGGCGGACTAGCGCGGGGGGCCGGGGAGCTGTTTTTT. As protein: CASSGGLARGAGELFF.

A few counts support this clonotype. The rearrangement joins TRBV28 to TRBJ1-1; 11 bases align to TRBD1. V lost 5 bases, J lost 10 bases, and 9 bases stayed unmatched. CDR3 size: 14 residues. Germline loops: CDR1 MDHEN, CDR2 SYDVKM. CDR3 sequence reads: CASSTAGTGGRAFF. DNA for the CDR3: TGTGCCAGCAGTACGGCTGGGACAGGGGGGAGAGCTTTCTTT.

This clonotype was detected many times. A much bigger clone sits one base away, suggesting this may be a read error. V gene TRBV28 combines with J gene TRBJ2-5; the D gene is possibly TRBD2 (6 bases). Trimming took off 3 bases at V and 4 bases at J, with 33 bases between the two ends. Per the germline V gene, CDR1 is MDHEN and CDR2 is SYDVKM. The CDR3 totals 21 residues. Written as DNA, the CDR3 is TGTGCCAGCAGTTTCCCCCCAATACGGTCGGGTTTGCGGGGAGTGTTAGAGACCCAGTACTTC. Translating gives CASSFPPIRSGLRGVLETQYF.